What follows describes a single TCR beta chain. Method: immunoSEQ multiplex PCR; TCRdb's copy keeps in-frame clones and lacks some. This sample has approximately 77,000 clones, with 80% found just once. These data belong to a study of blood T cell repertoires in COVID-19. The sample consisted of peripheral blood. This sequence originates from a woman aged 70-85 years with acute or convalescent COVID-19.

DNA for the CDR3: TGTGCCAGCAGCTCCCACGGGGGTGGGGGCAATCAGCCCCAGCATTTT. This gives the protein CASSSHGGGGNQPQHF. The rearrangement uses TRBV7-9 and TRBJ1-5; TRBD1 might be the D (5 bases). CDR1 SEHNR and CDR2 FQNEAQ come from the germline V gene (reference sequence). Trimming removed 4 bases from V and 2 bases from J, with 15 bases in between. This CDR3 is 16 amino acids long.